This T cell receptor (beta chain) originates from a study of blood T cell repertoires in COVID-19. At the level of the study: Samples of COVID-19 (acute and convalescent) were obtained from the United States, Italy and Spain.

The age range of participants was 18 to 89 years, with residence in approximately 25 US areas. Recovered Cohort 3 donors showed two negative PCRs, clearance, or symptom resolution. The CDR3 contains 14 residues. Trimming removed 5 bases from V and 6 bases from J; junction bases left unmatched: 7. Germline V gene lookup returns CDR1 SGHTA and CDR2 FQGNSA. Original analysis: Researchers report that nucleated cell counts were estimated from reference gene primer amplification. Method: immunoSEQ multiplex PCR; TCRdb's copy keeps in-frame clones and lacks some. V and J calls and clone size are those listed in that table; D and trimming were worked out from the DNA. The sample gives about 400,000 clones, roughly nine tenths of which show up once; 1.5% to 2% is in the top ten.

Specimen: PBMCs or T cells enriched from blood (not recorded which). This TCR came from a woman aged 30 to 39 who had recovered from COVID-19. The chain carries TRBV7-2 and TRBJ1-5; TRBD1 agrees at 7 bases. CDR3 protein: CASSVTGFIQPQHF. The DNA of the CDR3 is TGTGCCAGCAGCGTGACAGGGTTTATTCAGCCCCAGCATTTT.